This T cell receptor (beta chain) is from a study of CD8+ T cells in alopecia areata. With respect to this clone: Its antigen is as yet unknown.

The CDR3 covers 14 residues. V lost 5 bases and J 5 bases, leaving 17 bases between the germline ends. Per germline, CDR1 SGHRS and CDR2 YFSETQ. Study-wide results and caveats: For lesional scalp, especially alopecia totalis/universalis, clonality was higher than in normal scalp. When scalp samples are sequenced, resident alphabeta T cells of normal skin are also captured.

Once RNA had been extracted, it was reverse transcribed into cDNA to act as the sequencing template. This table comes from immunoSEQ multiplex PCR, and its TCRdb copy is limited to in-frame clones, with some not included. The sample lists approximately 150,000 clones; roughly 60% were seen once. This chain uses TRBV5-1 with TRBJ2-7, with TRBD2 as a possible D gene (6 bases). The sequenced material came from CD4+ T cells sorted from blood. The sequence derives from a human donor in good health. The CDR3: CASRRGEEGNEQYF. CDR3 nucleotide sequence: TGCGCCAGCAGACGAGGGGAGGAGGGGAACGAGCAGTACTTC.